This is a list of T cell receptor beta chains from one sample in a study of identical twins. TCRdb reprocessed the 5' RACE reads via MiXCR and lists one record per CDR3 protein. This sample yields approximately 550,000 distinct CDR3 sequences, of which approximately 20% are seen a single time; approximately 0.52% belongs to the top ten. The same data also contributed to another study, on yellow fever vaccine responses in identical twins.

The specimen was CD4+ T cells sorted from blood. The receptors stem from a woman aged 18 to 35 in good health. Both conserved end residues are part of each CDR3. A D gene is named only where the DNA matches it firmly. Clone size, where shown, is once, few, many, or a class for clones that have expanded.

j_call: TRBJ1-1
v_call: TRBV28
d_call: .
clone_size: few
cdr3_nt: TGTGCCAGCAGGAACTCGGGCAAGGGGAAGAGGAACACTGAAGCTTTCTTT
cdr3_aa: CASRNSGKGKRNTEAFF

j_call: TRBJ2-1
v_call: TRBV7-9
d_call: .
clone_size: few
cdr3_nt: TGTGCCAGCAGCCCGACCTCGGTGACCCTGTTCTTC
cdr3_aa: CASSPTSVTLFF

j_call: TRBJ2-5
v_call: TRBV7-8
d_call: TRBD2
clone_size: .
cdr3_nt: TGTGCCAGCAGCAAAGGACTAGCCCCCAAGGTGGAGACCCAGTACTTC
cdr3_aa: CASSKGLAPKVETQYF

j_call: TRBJ2-3
v_call: TRBV10-3
d_call: TRBD2
clone_size: .
cdr3_nt: TGTGCCAACCGGGGGGGCTATACAGATACGCAGTATTTT
cdr3_aa: CANRGGYTDTQYF

j_call: TRBJ2-1
v_call: TRBV7-9
d_call: .
clone_size: few
cdr3_nt: TGTGCCAGCAGCTTACGGCCGGGTTCGAATGAGCAGTTCTTC
cdr3_aa: CASSLRPGSNEQFF

j_call: TRBJ2-1
v_call: TRBV7-9
d_call: TRBD1
clone_size: few
cdr3_nt: TGTGCCAGCAGCGAGGGAGACAGGGTGAACAATGAGCAGTTCTTC
cdr3_aa: CASSEGDRVNNEQFF

j_call: TRBJ2-1
v_call: TRBV12-3/TRBV12-4
d_call: TRBD2
clone_size: .
cdr3_nt: TGTGCCAGCAGTTTAAGTGGGCTAGCGGGAGCTAAGGAGCAGTTCTTC
cdr3_aa: CASSLSGLAGAKEQFF

j_call: TRBJ2-2
v_call: TRBV12-3/TRBV12-4
d_call: .
clone_size: .
cdr3_nt: TGTGCCAGCAGACGGGGAGTAGGAGGGGAGCTGTTTTTT
cdr3_aa: CASRRGVGGELFF

j_call: TRBJ2-7
v_call: TRBV24-1
d_call: TRBD2
clone_size: few
cdr3_nt: TGTGCCACCAGTGCAGGTGGTAGCGGGAGCATAAACGAGCAGTACTTC
cdr3_aa: CATSAGGSGSINEQYF

j_call: TRBJ2-1
v_call: TRBV10-2
d_call: .
clone_size: .
cdr3_nt: TGCGCCAGCAGTGAGTTGGGGAGAGAGCAGTTCTTC
cdr3_aa: CASSELGREQFF

j_call: TRBJ2-1
v_call: TRBV20-1
d_call: TRBD2
clone_size: .
cdr3_nt: TGCAGTGCTTCTACTAGCGGGAGTTACAATGAGCAGTTCTTC
cdr3_aa: CSASTSGSYNEQFF

j_call: TRBJ2-2
v_call: TRBV12-3/TRBV12-4
d_call: .
clone_size: many
cdr3_nt: TGTGCCAGCAGTTTATGGCAGGGGAACACCGGGGAGCTGTTTTTT
cdr3_aa: CASSLWQGNTGELFF

j_call: TRBJ1-4
v_call: TRBV20-1
d_call: .
clone_size: .
cdr3_nt: TGCAGTGCTAGAGATAGTCGGGGCCCTAATGAAAAACTGTTTTTT
cdr3_aa: CSARDSRGPNEKLFF

j_call: TRBJ2-2
v_call: TRBV20-1
d_call: .
clone_size: .
cdr3_nt: TGCAGTGCTAGAGGTCGGGGGGCTTACACCGGGGAGCTGTTTTTT
cdr3_aa: CSARGRGAYTGELFF

j_call: TRBJ2-1
v_call: TRBV24-1
d_call: TRBD2
clone_size: .
cdr3_nt: TGTGCCACCAGTGGGACCGGGAGGGCCCAGAATGAGCAGTTCTTC
cdr3_aa: CATSGTGRAQNEQFF

j_call: TRBJ1-5
v_call: TRBV28
d_call: TRBD1
clone_size: .
cdr3_nt: TGTGCCAGCAGCCCCTCCAGGGGGCTGGGCAATCAGCCCCAGCATTTT
cdr3_aa: CASSPSRGLGNQPQHF

j_call: TRBJ2-3
v_call: TRBV7-2
d_call: .
clone_size: many
cdr3_nt: TGTGCCAGCAGCTTAGAACGAAGAGATACGCAGTATTTT
cdr3_aa: CASSLERRDTQYF

j_call: TRBJ2-1
v_call: TRBV7-2
d_call: TRBD2
clone_size: few
cdr3_nt: TGTGCCAGCAGCTTCCGGCTAGCGGGAAAGGATGAGCAGTTCTTC
cdr3_aa: CASSFRLAGKDEQFF